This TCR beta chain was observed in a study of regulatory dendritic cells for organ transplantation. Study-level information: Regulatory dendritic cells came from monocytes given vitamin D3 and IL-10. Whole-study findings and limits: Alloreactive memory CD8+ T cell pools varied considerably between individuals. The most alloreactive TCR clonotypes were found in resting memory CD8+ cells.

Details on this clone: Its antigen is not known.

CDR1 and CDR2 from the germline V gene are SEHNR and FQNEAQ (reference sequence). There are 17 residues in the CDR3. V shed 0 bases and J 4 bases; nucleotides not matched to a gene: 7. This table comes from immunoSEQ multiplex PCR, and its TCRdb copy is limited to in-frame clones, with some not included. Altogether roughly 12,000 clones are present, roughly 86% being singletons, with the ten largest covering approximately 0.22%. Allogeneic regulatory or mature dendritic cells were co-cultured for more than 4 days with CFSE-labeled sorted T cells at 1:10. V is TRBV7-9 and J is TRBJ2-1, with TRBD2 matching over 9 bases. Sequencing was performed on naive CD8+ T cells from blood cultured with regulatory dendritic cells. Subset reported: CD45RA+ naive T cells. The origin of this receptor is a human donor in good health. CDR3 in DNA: TGTGCCAGCAGCTTAGCAATAGCGGGGGAGCTTTACAATGAGCAGTTCTTC. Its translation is CASSLAIAGELYNEQFF.